The 21 T cell receptor beta chains presented below share a single source sample, sequenced in a study of T-cell memory formation after mild COVID-19. TCRdb called the 5' RACE reads again in MiXCR, with one record for every CDR3 protein. The table lists hundreds of thousands of distinct CDR3 sequences, around 18% of them singletons. The source material was PBMCs or a T cell subset sorted from them (not recorded which). All receptors derive from an adult woman who had mild COVID-19 (a few samples of this study predate the infection). Cell type and time point are not known.

The sample holds many counts of this clonotype. The chain joins TRBV6-5 to TRBJ2-3; a weak D match, TRBD1 (5 bases). The length of the CDR3 is 16 residues. Germline assignment: CDR1 MNHEY and CDR2 SVGAGI. V was shortened by 5 bases and J by 5 bases, with 20 bases between the two germline ends. CDR3 protein: CASSQTGFPRVDTQYF. The DNA of the CDR3 is TGTGCCAGCAGTCAAACAGGCTTTCCTCGGGTAGATACGCAGTATTTT.

This chain uses TRBV2 with TRBJ1-1, with 9 bases fitting TRBD1. This CDR3 has 14 residues. Germline V gene sequence: CDR1 SNHLY, CDR2 FYNNEI. The J segment lost 6 bases and the V segment lost 8 bases, leaving 10 bases of the junction unmatched. The CDR3 DNA reads TGTGCCAGCTCTCCCGGACAGGGGTGGGCTGAAGCTTTCTTT. This gives the protein CASSPGQGWAEAFF.

This clonotype was observed a few times. CDR3 protein: CASSQGAAPETQYF. As DNA, the CDR3 is TGTGCCAGCAGCCAGGGGGCAGCCCCAGAGACCCAGTACTTC. V usage is TRBV11-2 and J usage is TRBJ2-5; 8 bases map to TRBD1. In germline, CDR1 is SGHAT, CDR2 FQNNGV. V trimming: 5 bases; J trimming: 4 bases; junction bases outside the gene matches: 6. This CDR3 comprises 14 residues. The complete variable domain, with remaining parts taken from reference TRBV11-2 and TRBJ2-5, reads EAGVAQSPRYKIIEKRQSVAFWCNPISGHATLYWYQQILGQGPKLLIQFQNNGVVDDSQLPKDRFSAERLKGVDSTLKIQPAKLEDSAVYLCASSQGAAPETQYFGPGTRLLVL.

The chain is built from TRBV6-5 and TRBJ2-7; D is undetermined. Per the germline V gene, CDR1 is MNHEY and CDR2 is SVGAGI. The CDR3 loop spans 13 amino acids. Trimming pared 7 bases from V and 2 bases from J, leaving 12 bases between. This CDR3 is CASTSKLAYEQYF. In DNA, the CDR3 is TGTGCCAGCACCTCAAAACTTGCCTACGAGCAGTACTTC.

This chain joins TRBV7-2 and TRBJ2-2; D unresolved. The V gene lost 11 bases and the J gene lost 4 bases, with 11 bases spanning the gap. This CDR3 spans 12 amino acids. CDR1 is SGHTA, CDR2 FQGNSA, per germline. The CDR3 protein is CAGGVGTGELFF. Here the CDR3 DNA reads TGTGCCGGTGGGGTTGGCACCGGGGAGCTGTTTTTT.

This clonotype appeared a few times. The chain couples TRBV2 to TRBJ1-2; maybe TRBD1 (6 bases). Germline loops: CDR1 SNHLY, CDR2 FYNNEI. CDR3 length: 16 residues. The V end lost 4 bases, the J end lost 4 bases, and 19 bases lay between the germline ends. CDR3 DNA sequence: TGTGCCAGCAGTGGTGCAGGGGAGAGATTCGGCTATGGCTACACCTTC. Translated, it gives CASSGAGERFGYGYTF.

This clonotype has just a few counts. The V call is TRBV20-1, the J call TRBJ2-3, with 13 bases identical to TRBD2. CDR1 is DFQATT and CDR2 is SNEGSKA in the germline V gene (reference sequence). CDR3 length: 16 residues. Trimming cost V 2 bases and J 6 bases; bases outside gene matches: 8. The CDR3 region has the DNA TGCAGTGCTAGACCCGGGACTAGCGGGAAGGTGGATACGCAGTATTTT. Encoded protein: CSARPGTSGKVDTQYF.

This clonotype was seen only a few times. This chain links TRBV5-5 with TRBJ1-2, with a possible D match to TRBD1 (6 bases). Germline CDR1 SGHKS, CDR2 YYEKEE (reference sequence). The CDR3 has 14 residues. V lost 0 bases to trimming and J lost 1 base, with 7 bases between them. The CDR3 region is CASSLGTDNYGYTF. As DNA, the CDR3 is TGTGCCAGCAGCTTGGGGACAGATAACTATGGCTACACCTTC.

CDR3 protein: CASSADLTLHF. The CDR3 DNA is TGTGCCAGCAGCGCCGACTTAACCCTCCACTTT. The chain is built from TRBV9 and TRBJ1-6; no reliable D call. In germline, CDR1 is SGDLS, CDR2 YYNGEE. Trimming removed 3 bases from V and 14 bases from J, with 9 bases in between. The CDR3 has 11 amino acids.

The V and J genes are TRBV6-1 and TRBJ2-5, with TRBD2 matching 11 bases. The CDR3 runs to 14 residues. Trimming at V came to 5 bases and at J to 5 bases, leaving 4 bases not matched to a gene. Germline assignment: CDR1 MNHNS and CDR2 SASEGT. CDR3: CASSSTSGDETQYF. In DNA form, the CDR3 reads TGTGCCAGCAGTTCGACTAGCGGGGATGAGACCCAGTACTTC.

This clonotype was seen more than once but under ten times. The chain couples TRBV6-5 to TRBJ2-5; no reliable D call. Germline V gene sequence: CDR1 MNHEY, CDR2 SVGAGI. The V end lost 6 bases, the J end lost 1 base, and 15 bases lay between the germline ends. The CDR3 sequence is 15 residues long. DNA for the CDR3: TGTGCCAGCAGGTGGTTGGGGTCCGGCCAAGAGACCCAGTACTTC. This encodes CASRWLGSGQETQYF.

This clonotype appeared many times. This chain joins TRBV4-2 and TRBJ1-2, with 8 bases identical to TRBD1. The CDR3 is 15 residues long. Germline V gene lookup returns CDR1 LGHNA and CDR2 YNFKEQ. The V segment lost 6 bases and the J segment 4 bases; nucleotides outside the gene matches: 10. The DNA of the CDR3 is TGTGCCAGCAGTCATCCGGGACAGGAGTCCTATGGCTACACCTTC. Its translation is CASSHPGQESYGYTF.

The chain recombines TRBV7-9 with TRBJ2-5, with D possibly being TRBD1 or TRBD2 (5 bases each). The germline gives CDR1 SEHNR, CDR2 FQNEAQ (reference sequence). CDR3 length equals 12 residues. V lost 11 bases to trimming and J lost 4 bases, with 14 bases between them. CDR3 sequence reads: CAERGAGETQYF. For the CDR3, the DNA is TGTGCCGAAAGGGGAGCCGGAGAGACCCAGTACTTC.

This clonotype was detected only a few times. The CDR3 loop reads CASTLSGGAVGELFF. In nucleotides, the CDR3 is TGCGCCAGCACTCTTAGCGGGGGGGCGGTCGGGGAGCTGTTTTTT. The chain employs TRBV4-1 and TRBJ2-2; TRBD2 matches 11 bases. Per the germline V gene, CDR1 is MGHRA and CDR2 is YSYEKL. CDR3 size: 15 residues. Trimming cost V 7 bases and J 7 bases; bases outside gene matches: 8.

V usage is TRBV5-5 and J usage is TRBJ1-5; no definite D call. The CDR3 is 15 amino acids. Trimming removed 4 bases at V and 5 bases at J, with 16 bases between. Germline V gene lookup returns CDR1 SGHKS and CDR2 YYEKEE (reference sequence). This chain's CDR3 is CASSPDPSLYQPQHF. DNA of the CDR3: TGTGCCAGCAGCCCGGACCCTTCCCTTTATCAGCCCCAGCATTTT.

V gene TRBV18 combines with J gene TRBJ1-1, with D unresolved. Germline loops: CDR1 KGHSH, CDR2 LQKENI. The CDR3 consists of 13 residues. Deletions cut 5 bases from V and 0 bases from J, with 7 bases between. The CDR3 here is CASSSTVNTEAFF. CDR3 coding DNA: TGTGCCAGCTCATCAACAGTGAACACTGAAGCTTTCTTT.

This clonotype was seen many times. The chain recombines TRBV30 with TRBJ2-7, with 10 positions matching TRBD2. The germline V gene has CDR1 GTSNPN and CDR2 SVGIG (reference sequence). With V trimmed by 2 bases and J by 3 bases, 7 bases remained unmatched. The CDR3 is 15 amino acids. In nucleotides, the CDR3 is TGTGCCTGGAGTCCACTAGCGGGATCTCACTACGAGCAGTACTTC. Its protein is CAWSPLAGSHYEQYF.

The chain combines TRBV7-2 with TRBJ1-2; D is ambiguous. V was cut by 3 bases and J by 6 bases, with 11 bases left in between. CDR3 length: 13 residues. Per the germline V gene, CDR1 is SGHTA and CDR2 is FQGNSA. The CDR3: CASSFNPADGYTF. The CDR3 DNA follows: TGTGCCAGCAGCTTTAACCCGGCGGATGGCTACACCTTC.

The chain recombines TRBV24-1 with TRBJ2-5; D tentatively fits TRBD1 or TRBD2 (7 bases each). Trimming removed 5 bases at V and 2 bases at J, with 14 bases between. In germline, CDR1 is KGHDR, CDR2 SFDVKD. This CDR3 is 15 amino acids long. As DNA, the CDR3 is TGTGCCACCAGTGGGGCAGGGGGGGGACAAGAGACCCAGTACTTC. Translation: CATSGAGGGQETQYF.

This clonotype occurred a few times. CDR3 bases: TGTGCCAGCAGTTCACCGGGACAGATACTCTCTGGGGCCAACGTCCTGACTTTC. Translating it yields CASSSPGQILSGANVLTF. The chain couples TRBV12-3 or TRBV12-4 to TRBJ2-6; the match to TRBD1 covers 7 bases. The length of the CDR3 is 18 residues. J gave up 0 bases and V 4 bases, and 9 bases lay outside the gene matches.

This rearrangement joins TRBV13 to TRBJ2-7, with 8 nucleotides matching TRBD2. The CDR3 consists of 16 residues. Trimming at V came to 5 bases and at J to 0 bases, leaving 9 bases not matched to a gene. Germline lookup yields CDR1 PRHDT and CDR2 FYEKMQ (reference sequence). This CDR3 reads CASSLLQRGTSYEQYF. CDR3 DNA sequence: TGTGCCAGCAGCCTCCTCCAGCGGGGGACCTCCTACGAGCAGTACTTC.